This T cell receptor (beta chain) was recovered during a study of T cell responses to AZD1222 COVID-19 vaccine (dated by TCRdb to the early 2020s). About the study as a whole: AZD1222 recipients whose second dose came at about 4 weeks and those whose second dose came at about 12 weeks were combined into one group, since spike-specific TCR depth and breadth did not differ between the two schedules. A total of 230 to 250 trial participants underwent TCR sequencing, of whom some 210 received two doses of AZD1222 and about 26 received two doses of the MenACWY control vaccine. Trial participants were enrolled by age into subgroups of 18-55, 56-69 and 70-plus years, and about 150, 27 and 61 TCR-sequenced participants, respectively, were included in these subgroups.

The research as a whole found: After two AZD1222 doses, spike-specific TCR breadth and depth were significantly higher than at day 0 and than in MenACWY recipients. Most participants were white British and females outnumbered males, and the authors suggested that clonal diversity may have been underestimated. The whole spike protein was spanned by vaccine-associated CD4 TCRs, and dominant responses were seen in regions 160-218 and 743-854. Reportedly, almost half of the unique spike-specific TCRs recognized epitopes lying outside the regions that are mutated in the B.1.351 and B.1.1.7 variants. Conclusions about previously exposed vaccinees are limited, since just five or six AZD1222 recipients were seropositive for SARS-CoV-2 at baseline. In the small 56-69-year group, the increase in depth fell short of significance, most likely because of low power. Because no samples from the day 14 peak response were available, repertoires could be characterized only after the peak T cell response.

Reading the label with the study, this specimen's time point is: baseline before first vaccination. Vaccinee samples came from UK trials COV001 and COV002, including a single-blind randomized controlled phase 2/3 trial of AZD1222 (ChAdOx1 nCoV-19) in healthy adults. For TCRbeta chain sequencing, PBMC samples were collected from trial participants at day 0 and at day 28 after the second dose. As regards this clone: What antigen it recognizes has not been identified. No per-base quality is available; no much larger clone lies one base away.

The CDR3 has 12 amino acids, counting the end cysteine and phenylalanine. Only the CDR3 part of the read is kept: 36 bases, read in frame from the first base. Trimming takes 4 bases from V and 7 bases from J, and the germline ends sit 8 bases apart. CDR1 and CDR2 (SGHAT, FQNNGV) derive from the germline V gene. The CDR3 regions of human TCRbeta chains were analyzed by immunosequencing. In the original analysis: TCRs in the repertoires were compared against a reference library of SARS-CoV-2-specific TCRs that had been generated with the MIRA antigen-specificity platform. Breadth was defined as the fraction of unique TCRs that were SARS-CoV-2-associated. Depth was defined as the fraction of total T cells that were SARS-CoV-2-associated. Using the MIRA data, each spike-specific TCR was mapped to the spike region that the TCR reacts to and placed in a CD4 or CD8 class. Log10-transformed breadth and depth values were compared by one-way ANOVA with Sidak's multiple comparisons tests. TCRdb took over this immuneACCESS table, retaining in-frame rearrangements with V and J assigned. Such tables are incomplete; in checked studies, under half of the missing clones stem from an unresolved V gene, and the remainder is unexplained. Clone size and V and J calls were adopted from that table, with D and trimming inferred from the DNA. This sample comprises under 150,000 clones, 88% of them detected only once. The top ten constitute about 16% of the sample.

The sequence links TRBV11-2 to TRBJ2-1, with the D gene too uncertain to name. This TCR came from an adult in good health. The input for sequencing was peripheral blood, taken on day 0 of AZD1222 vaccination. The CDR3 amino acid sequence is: CASSYLGNEQFF. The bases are TGTGCCAGCAGCTACTTGGGGAATGAGCAGTTCTTC.